These T cell receptor beta chains were read from a single sample in a study of CD8+ T cells in alopecia areata. Assay used: immunoSEQ multiplex PCR; TCRdb lists only in-frame clones, some missing. This sample has about 130,000 clones; roughly 61% occur once, and the top ten carry about 6%. The sequenced sample was CD4+ T cells sorted from blood, obtained at week 0. All receptors come from a human donor with alopecia areata. The CDR3 runs from the conserved cysteine through the conserved F or W. D genes are given only for firm matches. Not every row has a clone size; where given, it reads once, few, many or a size class.

CDR3 protein: CASTPDRPLRGYNEQFF
CDR3 DNA: TGTGCCAGCACCCCAGACAGGCCCCTAAGGGGATACAATGAGCAGTTCTTC
J gene: TRBJ2-1
V gene: TRBV9
D gene: NA
clone size: NA

CDR3 protein: CASSLVWRNTEAFF
CDR3 DNA: TGTGCCAGCAGCTTAGTTTGGAGAAACACTGAAGCTTTCTTT
J gene: TRBJ1-1
V gene: TRBV7-2
D gene: NA
clone size: once

CDR3 protein: CSVARGQGDGYTF
CDR3 DNA: TGCAGCGTTGCGAGAGGACAGGGGGATGGCTACACCTTC
J gene: TRBJ1-2
V gene: TRBV29-1
D gene: TRBD1
clone size: once

CDR3 protein: CSGQRPGGAETQYF
CDR3 DNA: TGCAGCGGGCAGCGTCCAGGGGGCGCGGAGACCCAGTACTTC
J gene: TRBJ2-5
V gene: TRBV29-1
D gene: TRBD1
clone size: NA

CDR3 protein: CATSRGQGGSPLHF
CDR3 DNA: TGTGCCACCAGCAGAGGACAGGGTGGTTCACCCCTCCACTTT
J gene: TRBJ1-6
V gene: TRBV15
D gene: TRBD1
clone size: NA

CDR3 protein: CASSFMTVGRSGANVLTF
CDR3 DNA: TGTGCCAGCAGCTTCATGACAGTGGGCCGGTCTGGGGCCAACGTCCTGACTTTC
J gene: TRBJ2-6
V gene: TRBV7-8
D gene: NA
clone size: NA

CDR3 protein: CAWTPPGGATEAFF
CDR3 DNA: TGTGCCTGGACACCCCCCGGGGGGGCAACTGAAGCTTTCTTT
J gene: TRBJ1-1
V gene: TRBV30
D gene: NA
clone size: NA

CDR3 protein: CASSLDMDSPLHF
CDR3 DNA: TGTGCCAGCAGCTTGGATATGGATTCACCCCTCCACTTT
J gene: TRBJ1-6
V gene: TRBV5-6
D gene: NA
clone size: few

CDR3 protein: CASSHPGRGVYNEQFF
CDR3 DNA: TGCGCCAGCAGCCACCCTGGGCGGGGGGTGTACAATGAGCAGTTCTTC
J gene: TRBJ2-1
V gene: TRBV4-1
D gene: TRBD2
clone size: NA

CDR3 protein: CAWRHAGGGETQYF
CDR3 DNA: TGTGCCTGGAGACACGCGGGGGGCGGGGAGACCCAGTACTTC
J gene: TRBJ2-5
V gene: TRBV30
D gene: TRBD2
clone size: NA

CDR3 protein: CSPKLTETQYF
CDR3 DNA: TGCAGTCCCAAACTCACAGAGACCCAGTACTTC
J gene: TRBJ2-5
V gene: TRBV20-1
D gene: NA
clone size: NA

CDR3 protein: CASSLGVQQFF
CDR3 DNA: TGTGCCAGCAGCTTAGGGGTTCAGCAGTTCTTC
J gene: TRBJ2-1
V gene: TRBV7-9
D gene: NA
clone size: NA

CDR3 protein: CASSTRGQPQHF
CDR3 DNA: TGTGCCAGCAGTACGAGGGGGCAGCCCCAGCATTTT
J gene: TRBJ1-5
V gene: TRBV27
D gene: NA
clone size: NA

CDR3 protein: CSSGQYGYTF
CDR3 DNA: TGCAGCTCTGGGCAGTATGGCTACACCTTC
J gene: TRBJ1-2
V gene: TRBV20-1
D gene: NA
clone size: few

CDR3 protein: CASSSQVGTEAFF
CDR3 DNA: TGTGCCAGCAGCAGCCAGGTGGGCACTGAAGCTTTCTTT
J gene: TRBJ1-1
V gene: TRBV9
D gene: NA
clone size: NA

CDR3 protein: CASSKYRDTEAFF
CDR3 DNA: TGTGCCAGCAGCAAATATCGGGACACTGAAGCTTTCTTT
J gene: TRBJ1-1
V gene: TRBV9
D gene: NA
clone size: NA

CDR3 protein: CSVAPSIPGETQYF
CDR3 DNA: TGCAGCGTTGCCCCCTCGATTCCCGGAGAGACCCAGTACTTC
J gene: TRBJ2-5
V gene: TRBV29-1
D gene: NA
clone size: once

CDR3 protein: CASSTDPTPDTEAFF
CDR3 DNA: TGTGCCAGCAGCACAGACCCGACCCCAGACACTGAAGCTTTCTTT
J gene: TRBJ1-1
V gene: TRBV9
D gene: NA
clone size: once

CDR3 protein: CASRPSTGANVLTF
CDR3 DNA: TGTGCCAGCAGACCTAGTACGGGGGCCAACGTCCTGACTTTC
J gene: TRBJ2-6
V gene: TRBV28
D gene: NA
clone size: NA

CDR3 protein: CASSRLGPPYEQYF
CDR3 DNA: TGTGCCAGCAGCCGACTAGGCCCACCCTACGAGCAGTACTTC
J gene: TRBJ2-7
V gene: TRBV27
D gene: NA
clone size: NA

CDR3 protein: CASSESGGGYGYTF
CDR3 DNA: TGTGCCAGCAGTGAGTCAGGGGGTGGCTATGGCTACACCTTC
J gene: TRBJ1-2
V gene: TRBV2
D gene: TRBD1
clone size: NA

CDR3 protein: CASSPGQLNTEAFF
CDR3 DNA: TGTGCCAGCAGCCCGGGACAGCTGAACACTGAAGCTTTCTTT
J gene: TRBJ1-1
V gene: TRBV6-5
D gene: TRBD1
clone size: NA

CDR3 protein: CSVQRAAGGGGQETQYF
CDR3 DNA: TGCAGCGTCCAGCGGGCTGCAGGCGGAGGGGGGCAAGAGACCCAGTACTTC
J gene: TRBJ2-5
V gene: TRBV29-1
D gene: NA
clone size: NA

CDR3 protein: CASSLGDRLNYGYTF
CDR3 DNA: TGCGCCAGCAGCTTGGGCGACAGGCTTAACTATGGCTACACCTTC
J gene: TRBJ1-2
V gene: TRBV5-1
D gene: NA
clone size: NA

CDR3 protein: CASSRTGSREKLFF
CDR3 DNA: TGTGCCAGCAGCCGGACAGGGTCGAGGGAAAAACTGTTTTTT
J gene: TRBJ1-4
V gene: TRBV28
D gene: TRBD1
clone size: few

CDR3 protein: CATSRDSDTQYF
CDR3 DNA: TGTGCCACCAGCAGAGATAGCGATACGCAGTATTTT
J gene: TRBJ2-3
V gene: TRBV15
D gene: NA
clone size: NA

CDR3 protein: CASSSTGADYGYTF
CDR3 DNA: TGCGCCAGCAGCTCGACAGGGGCCGACTATGGCTACACCTTC
J gene: TRBJ1-2
V gene: TRBV5-1
D gene: TRBD1
clone size: NA

CDR3 protein: CASSLDQGNYGYTF
CDR3 DNA: TGCGCCAGCAGCTTGGACCAGGGGAACTATGGCTACACCTTC
J gene: TRBJ1-2
V gene: TRBV5-1
D gene: NA
clone size: once

CDR3 protein: CAWSVRGLVTTDTQYF
CDR3 DNA: TGTGCCTGGAGTGTCCGGGGACTAGTTACCACAGATACGCAGTATTTT
J gene: TRBJ2-3
V gene: TRBV30
D gene: TRBD2
clone size: NA

CDR3 protein: CASSEKLRALRPETQYF
CDR3 DNA: TGTGCCAGCAGTGAAAAACTTCGGGCGTTGAGGCCAGAGACCCAGTACTTC
J gene: TRBJ2-5
V gene: TRBV6-1
D gene: NA
clone size: NA

CDR3 protein: CSPPGIFAKNIQYF
CDR3 DNA: TGCAGCCCCCCGGGGATTTTTGCCAAAAACATTCAGTACTTC
J gene: TRBJ2-4
V gene: TRBV29-1
D gene: NA
clone size: NA

CDR3 protein: CSVEPGGHYGYTF
CDR3 DNA: TGCAGCGTTGAGCCAGGGGGACACTATGGCTACACCTTC
J gene: TRBJ1-2
V gene: TRBV29-1
D gene: TRBD1
clone size: NA

CDR3 protein: CAISETGGNNYGYTF
CDR3 DNA: TGTGCCATCAGTGAGACAGGGGGGAATAACTATGGCTACACCTTC
J gene: TRBJ1-2
V gene: TRBV10-3
D gene: TRBD1
clone size: NA

CDR3 protein: CASSPPKGLNTEAFF
CDR3 DNA: TGTGCCAGCAGCCCCCCTAAGGGTTTGAACACTGAAGCTTTCTTT
J gene: TRBJ1-1
V gene: TRBV11-2
D gene: NA
clone size: NA

CDR3 protein: CAISEGQRGQETQYF
CDR3 DNA: TGTGCCATCAGTGAGGGGCAGAGGGGCCAAGAGACCCAGTACTTC
J gene: TRBJ2-5
V gene: TRBV10-3
D gene: NA
clone size: NA

CDR3 protein: CAWSGGLRLPNTEAFF
CDR3 DNA: TGTGCCTGGAGTGGGGGACTTCGTCTCCCGAACACTGAAGCTTTCTTT
J gene: TRBJ1-1
V gene: TRBV30
D gene: NA
clone size: NA

CDR3 protein: CASRQDVTYEQYF
CDR3 DNA: TGCGCCAGCAGACAGGATGTGACCTACGAGCAGTACTTC
J gene: TRBJ2-7
V gene: TRBV23-1
D gene: NA
clone size: few

CDR3 protein: CAWSVRLAGTYNEQFF
CDR3 DNA: TGTGCCTGGAGTGTACGACTAGCCGGGACCTACAATGAGCAGTTCTTC
J gene: TRBJ2-1
V gene: TRBV30
D gene: TRBD2
clone size: NA

CDR3 protein: CASSSTGGNEKLFF
CDR3 DNA: TGCGCCAGCAGCTCTACAGGTGGTAATGAAAAACTGTTTTTT
J gene: TRBJ1-4
V gene: TRBV5-1
D gene: NA
clone size: NA

CDR3 protein: CASTQGGGGAPYNEQFF
CDR3 DNA: TGTGCCAGCACCCAAGGGGGCGGGGGGGCCCCCTACAATGAGCAGTTCTTC
J gene: TRBJ2-1
V gene: TRBV7-2
D gene: TRBD2
clone size: few

CDR3 protein: CASSTRTGVHTEAFF
CDR3 DNA: TGCGCCAGCAGCACACGGACAGGGGTGCACACTGAAGCTTTCTTT
J gene: TRBJ1-1
V gene: TRBV4-3
D gene: TRBD1
clone size: NA

CDR3 protein: CASSLGTGARTEAFF
CDR3 DNA: TGTGCCAGCAGTTTAGGGACAGGGGCTAGGACTGAAGCTTTCTTT
J gene: TRBJ1-1
V gene: TRBV27
D gene: TRBD1
clone size: NA

CDR3 protein: CASSSSGRTDTQYF
CDR3 DNA: TGCGCCAGCAGCTCCTCCGGCCGGACCGATACGCAGTATTTT
J gene: TRBJ2-3
V gene: TRBV5-1
D gene: NA
clone size: NA

CDR3 protein: CSVVSSVTQQPQHF
CDR3 DNA: TGCAGCGTTGTTAGTTCGGTGACCCAACAGCCCCAGCATTTT
J gene: TRBJ1-5
V gene: TRBV29-1
D gene: NA
clone size: NA

CDR3 protein: CSVEIGQGNQPQHF
CDR3 DNA: TGCAGCGTTGAGATTGGACAGGGAAATCAGCCCCAGCATTTT
J gene: TRBJ1-5
V gene: TRBV29-1
D gene: TRBD1
clone size: NA

CDR3 protein: CASSQLLRGATDTQYF
CDR3 DNA: TGTGCCAGCAGCCAACTTCTTAGAGGGGCCACAGATACGCAGTATTTT
J gene: TRBJ2-3
V gene: TRBV4-2
D gene: NA
clone size: NA

CDR3 protein: CASSRTGGRYEQYF
CDR3 DNA: TGTGCCAGCAGCCGGACAGGGGGCCGCTACGAGCAGTACTTC
J gene: TRBJ2-7
V gene: TRBV27
D gene: TRBD1
clone size: NA

CDR3 protein: CASRTSGAQETQYF
CDR3 DNA: TGTGCCAGCCGGACTAGCGGGGCCCAAGAGACCCAGTACTTC
J gene: TRBJ2-5
V gene: TRBV6-5
D gene: TRBD2
clone size: NA

CDR3 protein: CASSRNSPLHF
CDR3 DNA: TGTGCCAGCAGTCGGAATTCACCCCTCCACTTT
J gene: TRBJ1-6
V gene: TRBV11-2
D gene: NA
clone size: NA

CDR3 protein: CASSVQATNEKLFF
CDR3 DNA: TGTGCCAGCAGTGTTCAGGCAACTAATGAAAAACTGTTTTTT
J gene: TRBJ1-4
V gene: TRBV2
D gene: NA
clone size: NA

CDR3 protein: CSVSILQGAGGYTF
CDR3 DNA: TGCAGCGTGTCTATCCTGCAGGGGGCTGGTGGCTACACCTTC
J gene: TRBJ1-2
V gene: TRBV29-1
D gene: TRBD1
clone size: few

CDR3 protein: CASSSGTGASSGELFF
CDR3 DNA: TGTGCCAGCAGCTCCGGGACAGGCGCCAGTAGCGGGGAGCTGTTTTTT
J gene: TRBJ2-2
V gene: TRBV5-4
D gene: TRBD1
clone size: NA